A selection of T cell receptor beta chains follows, all from one sample in a study of shared clonotypes between healthy human individuals. Measured with immunoSEQ multiplex PCR; TCRdb has only the in-frame clones, and not every one. The data show 2 million to 2.5 million clones, approximately 90% seen once. The specimen sequenced was naive CD4+ T cells from PBMCs. The origin of the receptors is a man aged 18 to 29 in good health. Some clones in this sample may be carry-over from other donors' samples. Each CDR3 is given with its conserved first and last residue. Each record gives: V gene, J gene, D gene, CDR3 protein, CDR3 DNA. D genes are given only for firm matches.

TRBV7-9	TRBJ2-3	NA	CANPRDGTDTQYF	TGTGCCAACCCGAGAGACGGCACAGATACGCAGTATTTT
TRBV19	TRBJ2-7	TRBD2	CASSVPGLADYEQYF	TGTGCCAGTAGCGTCCCGGGACTAGCGGATTACGAGCAGTACTTC
TRBV5-1	TRBJ2-5	TRBD1	CASSFGTAQETQYF	TGCGCCAGCAGCTTCGGGACAGCCCAAGAGACCCAGTACTTC
TRBV18	TRBJ1-5	NA	CASSPRQDRQPQHF	TGTGCCAGCTCACCAAGACAGGATCGTCAGCCCCAGCATTTT
TRBV28	TRBJ1-5	TRBD1	CASSGGQYNQPQHF	TGTGCCAGCAGCGGGGGACAGTATAATCAGCCCCAGCATTTT
TRBV18	TRBJ2-7	TRBD1	CASSQEGQGYEQYF	TGTGCCAGCTCCCAGGAGGGACAGGGATACGAGCAGTACTTC
TRBV2	TRBJ2-7	NA	CASGLIFYEQYF	TGTGCCAGCGGTCTAATCTTCTACGAGCAGTACTTC
TRBV7-2	TRBJ2-7	NA	CASNLVQGGHEQYF	TGTGCCAGCAACTTAGTACAGGGGGGGCACGAGCAGTACTTC
TRBV6-6	TRBJ2-1	NA	CASSYQGVDNEQFF	TGTGCCAGCAGTTACCAGGGAGTAGACAATGAGCAGTTCTTC
TRBV6-1	TRBJ2-1	NA	CASSMRRAEQFF	TGTGCCAGCAGCATGCGCCGGGCCGAGCAGTTCTTC
TRBV18	TRBJ2-1	NA	CASSPPSGLSYNEQFF	TGTGCCAGCTCACCACCTTCAGGTCTCTCCTACAATGAGCAGTTCTTC
TRBV2	TRBJ1-1	NA	CASSESLRTEAFF	TGTGCCAGCAGTGAATCGCTGAGGACTGAAGCTTTCTTT
TRBV18	TRBJ2-3	TRBD1	CASSPPNQGVTDTQYF	TGTGCCAGCTCACCACCGAATCAGGGGGTCACAGATACGCAGTATTTT